This T cell receptor (beta chain) was sequenced in a study of regulatory T cells in long-lasting Graves disease. This clonotype was observed a handful of times. This CDR3 spans 14 amino acids. Deletions cut 0 bases from V and 7 bases from J, with 11 bases between. Germline V lookup: CDR1 MNHNS, CDR2 SASEGT. Specified time point: newly diagnosed GD, antithyroid drugs for less than 3 months. PBMC RNA served as the TCR library source. Construction of TCR beta libraries relied on iRepertoire HTBI primers and on Arm-PCR targeting CDR3 regions. TCRdb passed the multiplex PCR reads through MiXCR, listing each CDR3 protein once. The table lists about 620,000 distinct CDR3 sequences, approximately 15% of them singletons. This sample also appeared in a second study, on T cells in Graves' hyperthyroidism and ophthalmopathy.

The J gene is TRBJ2-3, the V gene TRBV6-1; unclear D gene. This specimen consisted of peripheral blood mononuclear cells (PBMCs), obtained at new diagnosis, from a patient treated with antithyroid drugs. This TCR derives from a woman in her thirties with Graves disease. Here the CDR3 reads CASSEAVRLNTQYF. The CDR3 nucleotides read TGTGCCAGCAGTGAAGCGGTACGGTTGAATACGCAGTATTTT.